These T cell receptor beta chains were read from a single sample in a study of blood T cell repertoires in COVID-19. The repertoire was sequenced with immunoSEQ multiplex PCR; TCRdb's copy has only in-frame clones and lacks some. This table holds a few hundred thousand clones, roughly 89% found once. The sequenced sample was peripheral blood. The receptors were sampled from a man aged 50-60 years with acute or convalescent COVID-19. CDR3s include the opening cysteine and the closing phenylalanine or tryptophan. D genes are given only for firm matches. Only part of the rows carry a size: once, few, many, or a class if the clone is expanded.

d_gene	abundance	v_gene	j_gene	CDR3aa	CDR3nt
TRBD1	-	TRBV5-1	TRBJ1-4	CASSGQGAIGEKLFF	TGCGCCAGCAGCGGACAGGGGGCGATTGGCGAAAAACTGTTTTTT
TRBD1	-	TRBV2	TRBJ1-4	CASSGGTGFEKLFF	TGTGCCAGCAGTGGGGGGACAGGGTTTGAAAAACTGTTTTTT
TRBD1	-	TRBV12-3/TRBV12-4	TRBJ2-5	CASSDRGRETQYF	TGTGCCAGCAGTGACAGGGGTAGGGAGACCCAGTACTTC
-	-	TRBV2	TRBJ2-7	CASIRGFSSYEQYF	TGTGCCAGTATAAGGGGGTTTAGCTCCTACGAGCAGTACTTC
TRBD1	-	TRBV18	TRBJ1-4	CASSPRQGENQKLFF	TGTGCCAGCTCACCCCGACAGGGAGAAAATCAAAAACTGTTTTTT
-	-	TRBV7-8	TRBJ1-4	CASSWPRDTDNEKLFF	TGTGCCAGCAGCTGGCCCCGGGACACAGATAATGAAAAACTGTTTTTT
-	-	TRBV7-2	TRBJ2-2	CASSGTRYGGELFF	TGTGCCAGCAGCGGGACACGCTACGGCGGGGAGCTGTTTTTT
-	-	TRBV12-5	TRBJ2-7	CASGKGPFLYEQYF	TGTGCTAGTGGGAAGGGGCCCTTTTTATACGAGCAGTACTTC
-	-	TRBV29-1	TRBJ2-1	CSVEGESYNEQFF	TGCAGCGTTGAAGGGGAGTCCTACAATGAGCAGTTCTTC
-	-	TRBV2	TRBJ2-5	CASSPNQETQYF	TGTGCCAGCAGTCCCAACCAAGAGACCCAGTACTTC
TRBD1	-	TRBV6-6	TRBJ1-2	CASSRTGVGYGYTF	TGTGCCAGCAGCCGGACAGGGGTGGGGTATGGCTACACCTTC
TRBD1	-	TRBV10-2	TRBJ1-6	CASTYRQGLPHSPLHF	TGCGCCAGCACATATCGACAGGGACTTCCTCATTCACCCCTCCACTTT
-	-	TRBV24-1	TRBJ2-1	CATSDWRGGSNEQFF	TGTGCCACCAGTGATTGGAGGGGCGGCTCTAATGAGCAGTTCTTC
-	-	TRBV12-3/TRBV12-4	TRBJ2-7	CASSLIPLEQYF	TGTGCCAGCAGTTTAATCCCTCTCGAGCAGTACTTC
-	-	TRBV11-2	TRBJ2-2	CASSLYRVTGELFF	TGTGCCAGCAGCTTATACAGAGTCACCGGGGAGCTGTTTTTT
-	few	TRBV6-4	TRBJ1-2	CASSPRGGSGYTF	TGTGCCAGCAGTCCTCGGGGGGGTTCCGGCTACACCTTC
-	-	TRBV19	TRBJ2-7	CASSASLNYEQYF	TGTGCCAGTAGTGCGAGCCTGAACTACGAGCAGTACTTC
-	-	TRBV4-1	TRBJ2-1	CASSQGESGPYNEQFF	TGCGCCAGCAGCCAAGGGGAAAGCGGACCGTACAATGAGCAGTTCTTC
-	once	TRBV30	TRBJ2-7	CAWRHRDNPSYEQYF	TGTGCCTGGAGACACCGGGACAACCCCTCCTACGAGCAGTACTTC
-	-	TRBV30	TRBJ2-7	CAWSVRHPYEQYF	TGTGCCTGGAGTGTACGACACCCCTACGAGCAGTACTTC
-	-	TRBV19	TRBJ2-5	CATSRGRSPQETQYF	TGTGCCACCAGCCGAGGGAGGTCCCCCCAAGAGACCCAGTACTTC
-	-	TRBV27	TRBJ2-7	CASSLSVLRTNEYEQYF	TGTGCCAGCAGTTTATCGGTGCTCCGGACAAACGAATACGAGCAGTACTTC
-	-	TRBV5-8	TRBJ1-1	CASSTDTEAFF	TGTGCCAGCAGCACGGACACTGAAGCTTTCTTT
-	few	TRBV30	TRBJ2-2	CAWSRAGELFF	TGTGCCTGGAGTCGGGCCGGGGAGCTGTTTTTT
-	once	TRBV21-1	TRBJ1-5	CASSKDGDFTSNQPQHF	TGTGCCAGCAGCAAAGATGGAGATTTTACTAGCAATCAGCCCCAGCATTTT